The rows below give T cell receptor beta chains drawn from one sample of a study of T-cell reconstitution after alpha-beta-depleted transplantation in children. TCRdb fed the PCR reads into MiXCR, producing one record per CDR3 protein. The sample records about 580,000 distinct CDR3 sequences, under 30% being singletons. This specimen was PBMCs, mostly from graft donor cells, taken 360 days after TCRalphabeta/CD19-depleted stem cell transplant. These receptors all stem from a boy less than two years old who had a stem cell transplant for acute myeloid leukemia, so the T cells may come from the graft donor. Each CDR3 is given with its conserved first and last residue. D genes are given only for firm matches. Clone size is stated in some rows and not others, as once, few, many or a class when expanded.

v_call,d_call,clone_size,j_call,cdr3_aa,cdr3_nt
TRBV7-9,.,.,TRBJ2-7,CASRGGTAQSYEQYF,TGTGCCAGCAGGGGAGGGACAGCCCAATCCTACGAGCAGTACTTC
TRBV7-6,.,.,TRBJ2-3,CASSLGWGRTRDTQYF,TGTGCCAGCAGCTTAGGGTGGGGGCGGACGCGAGATACGCAGTATTTT
TRBV15,.,many,TRBJ2-3,CATSRDGKVWGTDTQYF,TGTGCCACCAGCAGAGATGGGAAGGTTTGGGGCACAGATACGCAGTATTTT
TRBV9,.,.,TRBJ1-4,CASSVAGGLNEKLFF,TGTGCCAGCAGCGTAGCGGGGGGTCTTAATGAAAAACTGTTTTTT
TRBV29-1,.,many,TRBJ2-3,CSVEDYPIDTQYF,TGCAGCGTTGAAGATTACCCCATAGATACGCAGTATTTT
TRBV20-1,.,few,TRBJ2-5,CSAPKAAGKETQYF,TGCAGTGCTCCAAAGGCGGCGGGCAAAGAGACCCAGTACTTC
TRBV3-1,.,many,TRBJ2-4,CASSQGPGPLGRYF,TGTGCCAGCAGCCAAGGTCCTGGGCCCTTAGGGAGGTACTTC
TRBV3-1,TRBD2,.,TRBJ2-3,CASSQWTSIATQYF,TGTGCCAGCAGCCAATGGACTAGTATCGCTACGCAGTATTTT
TRBV20-1,TRBD1,few,TRBJ1-2,CSAWTGSYLPPLGYTF,TGCAGTGCGTGGACAGGGTCGTATTTACCCCCTTTAGGCTACACCTTC
TRBV12-3/TRBV12-4,TRBD2,.,TRBJ2-3,CASSLGLAGGILSTDTQYF,TGTGCCAGCAGTTTAGGACTAGCGGGGGGCATATTGAGCACAGATACGCAGTATTTT
TRBV20-1,.,.,TRBJ2-3,CSAKLTGTDTQYF,TGCAGTGCTAAACTAACAGGGACAGATACGCAGTATTTT
TRBV29-1,TRBD2,few,TRBJ2-1,CSVLRGLDYNEQFF,TGCAGCGTCCTCCGGGGACTAGACTACAATGAGCAGTTCTTC
TRBV11-2,.,.,TRBJ2-1,CASSLVGGRDPTRHNEQFF,TGTGCCAGCAGCTTAGTAGGAGGTCGGGACCCCACTCGCCACAATGAGCAGTTCTTC
TRBV12-3/TRBV12-4,.,many,TRBJ2-3,CASRLDPGTDTQYF,TGTGCCAGCAGACTGGACCCGGGCACAGATACGCAGTATTTT
TRBV20-1,.,many,TRBJ2-3,CSARDRGGLRTDTQYF,TGCAGTGCTAGAGATAGGGGGGGCCTGAGGACAGATACGCAGTATTTT
TRBV28,TRBD1,many,TRBJ2-2,CASSPDRAGDTGELFF,TGTGCCAGCAGTCCCGACAGGGCTGGGGACACCGGGGAGCTGTTTTTT
TRBV6-5,.,many,TRBJ2-5,CASSYSATRETQYF,TGTGCCAGCAGTTACTCTGCGACTAGAGAGACCCAGTACTTC
TRBV6-1,.,.,TRBJ2-7,CASSDDYEQYF,TGTGCCAGCAGTGACGACTACGAGCAGTACTTC
TRBV5-1,.,.,TRBJ2-1,CASSWGTDNEQFF,TGCGCCAGCAGCTGGGGGACCGACAATGAGCAGTTCTTC
TRBV28,.,.,TRBJ2-5,CASSPGPPTQETQYF,TGTGCCAGCAGTCCTGGACCCCCTACACAAGAGACCCAGTACTTC
TRBV7-2,.,few,TRBJ2-5,CASSLARGEDF,TGTGCCAGCAGCTTAGCCAGAGGAGAGGACTTC
TRBV29-1,.,many,TRBJ1-2,CSVEDPGGYTF,TGCAGCGTTGAGGATCCGGGTGGCTACACCTTC
TRBV20-1,TRBD2,.,TRBJ2-3,CSASGLALTDTQYF,TGCAGTGCTTCTGGACTAGCCCTCACAGATACGCAGTATTTT
TRBV27,.,few,TRBJ2-1,CASSSSGGKYNEQFF,TGTGCCAGCAGTAGTTCTGGGGGCAAATACAATGAGCAGTTCTTC
TRBV4-3,.,many,TRBJ2-1,CASSRSPEARNEQFF,TGCGCCAGCAGCCGATCTCCTGAGGCTCGGAATGAGCAGTTCTTC
TRBV29-1,TRBD1,.,TRBJ2-2,CSVGQGVTGELFF,TGCAGCGTTGGACAGGGAGTCACCGGGGAGCTGTTTTTT
TRBV20-1,.,few,TRBJ2-7,CSAREGSSYEQYF,TGCAGTGCTAGAGAAGGAAGCTCCTACGAGCAGTACTTC
TRBV27,TRBD1,few,TRBJ2-7,CASSPSPGQVTYEQYF,TGTGCCAGCAGTCCCAGCCCGGGACAGGTTACCTACGAGCAGTACTTC
TRBV7-2,.,.,TRBJ1-5,CASSLRTNQPQHF,TGTGCCAGCAGCTTGAGGACCAATCAGCCCCAGCATTTT
TRBV28,TRBD1,many,TRBJ1-1,CASRSTGETEAFF,TGTGCCAGCAGGTCGACAGGGGAAACTGAAGCTTTCTTT
TRBV7-2,.,many,TRBJ2-3,CASSLKVVGPDTQYF,TGTGCCAGCAGCTTGAAGGTCGTAGGGCCAGATACGCAGTATTTT
TRBV30,.,.,TRBJ2-3,CAWRDMRSQYF,TGTGCCTGGAGGGACATGAGGTCGCAGTATTTT
TRBV29-1,.,.,TRBJ1-2,CSVEPRLANYGYTF,TGCAGCGTTGAACCCAGGCTTGCTAACTATGGCTACACCTTC
TRBV12-3/TRBV12-4,TRBD1,.,TRBJ1-5,CASSFSQGGGSGSNQPQHF,TGTGCCAGCAGTTTCAGCCAGGGGGGAGGGTCCGGTAGCAATCAGCCCCAGCATTTT
TRBV6-1,.,many,TRBJ2-3,CASSEGGAPDTQYF,TGTGCCAGCAGTGAGGGTGGGGCCCCAGATACGCAGTATTTT
TRBV4-3,.,.,TRBJ2-5,CASRAAGGETQYF,TGCGCCAGCAGGGCGGCTGGAGGAGAGACCCAGTACTTC
TRBV20-1,.,many,TRBJ1-5,CSARATGSNQPQHF,TGCAGTGCTAGAGCTACAGGGAGCAATCAGCCCCAGCATTTT
TRBV20-1,TRBD1,many,TRBJ1-5,CSARERTGWFQPQHF,TGCAGTGCTAGAGAGCGGACAGGGTGGTTCCAGCCCCAGCATTTT
TRBV12-3/TRBV12-4,.,.,TRBJ2-5,CAFSPSLPLLSFQETQYF,TGTGCCTTCAGCCCCAGCTTGCCCCTACTTAGCTTTCAAGAGACCCAGTACTTC
TRBV29-1,TRBD1,many,TRBJ1-2,CSVAGDRGNYGYTF,TGCAGCGTTGCCGGGGACAGGGGGAACTATGGCTACACCTTC
TRBV12-3/TRBV12-4,.,few,TRBJ2-4,CASSPGPPVLKNIQYF,TGTGCCAGCAGCCCCGGGCCCCCGGTCCTTAAAAACATTCAGTACTTC
TRBV4-1,.,.,TRBJ2-7,CASSQDVEGDYEQYF,TGCGCCAGCAGCCAAGATGTGGAGGGGGACTACGAGCAGTACTTC
TRBV6-2/TRBV6-3,.,few,TRBJ1-2,CASSYSRTELYGYTF,TGTGCCAGCAGTTACTCGAGGACAGAACTTTATGGCTACACCTTC
TRBV7-2,TRBD2,many,TRBJ2-7,CASSFKPSGGSYEQYF,TGTGCCAGCAGCTTCAAGCCCAGCGGGGGATCCTACGAGCAGTACTTC
TRBV11-3,TRBD2,.,TRBJ2-1,CASSWTSGDFDEQFF,TGTGCCAGCAGCTGGACTAGCGGGGATTTCGATGAGCAGTTCTTC
TRBV29-1,.,many,TRBJ2-3,CSVARDATQYF,TGCAGCGTGGCCCGGGACGCAACGCAGTATTTT
TRBV12-3/TRBV12-4,.,.,TRBJ2-5,CASSSAGAEETQYF,TGTGCCAGCAGTTCGGCGGGGGCGGAAGAGACCCAGTACTTC
TRBV6-1,.,.,TRBJ2-1,CASSEDVVTRRPQRGEQFF,TGTGCCAGCAGTGAAGACGTCGTCACGAGGAGGCCCCAACGGGGGGAGCAGTTCTTC
TRBV29-1,TRBD1,few,TRBJ2-5,CSVETGVVETQYF,TGCAGCGTTGAAACAGGGGTGGTGGAGACCCAGTACTTC